The following is a T cell receptor (beta chain) sequence with its context. This sample was included in a study of blood T cell repertoires in COVID-19. Study as a whole: T cells, B-cell-depleted T cells, or PBMCs provided the cDNA or gDNA that served as material.

V lost 1 base to trimming and J lost 2 bases, with 9 bases between them. This CDR3 contains 15 residues. Germline CDR1 LNHNV, CDR2 YYDKDF (reference sequence). As handled by the study authors: Estimated nucleated cell counts came from reference gene primer amplification. The protocol was immunoSEQ multiplex PCR, while the TCRdb copy is restricted to in-frame clones and leaves out a portion. V and J calls and clone size follow that table, whereas D and trimming were derived from the DNA. The table lists 430,000 or so clones, about 88% of them singletons, with 1.2% to 1.5% in the top ten. Each participant's cohort was designated according to participant-reported clinical history.

The sample taken for sequencing was PBMCs or T cells enriched from blood (not recorded which). J is TRBJ2-1 and V is TRBV15; weak D call: TRBD1 (5 bases). The clonotype comes from a woman aged 18-29 years who had been exposed to COVID-19. As DNA, the CDR3 is TGTGCCACCAGCAGAGCGGCAGGGCCCTACAATGAGCAGTTCTTC. This sequence encodes CATSRAAGPYNEQFF.